This T cell receptor (beta chain) was identified during a study of blood T cells in healthy people across ages. CDR3 length: 13 amino acids. Trimming cost V 4 bases and J 5 bases, with 8 bases left between them. Germline CDR1 SGHDN, CDR2 FVKESK. This clonotype was observed a few times. A second PCR of about 7 to 12 cycles used a sample-barcoded 5' primer and a J-beta primer mix. TCRdb re-analysed the 5' RACE reads in MiXCR, keeping a single row per CDR3 protein. The table has some 1.5 million distinct CDR3 sequences, under 30% seen once. This receptor was identified in a woman aged 25 to 39 in good health. Sample: blood. The chain recombines TRBV14 with TRBJ1-4, with D uncertain. CDR3 bases: TGTGCCAGCAGCCGGCCCGCAAATGAAAAACTGTTTTTT. Amino acids: CASSRPANEKLFF.